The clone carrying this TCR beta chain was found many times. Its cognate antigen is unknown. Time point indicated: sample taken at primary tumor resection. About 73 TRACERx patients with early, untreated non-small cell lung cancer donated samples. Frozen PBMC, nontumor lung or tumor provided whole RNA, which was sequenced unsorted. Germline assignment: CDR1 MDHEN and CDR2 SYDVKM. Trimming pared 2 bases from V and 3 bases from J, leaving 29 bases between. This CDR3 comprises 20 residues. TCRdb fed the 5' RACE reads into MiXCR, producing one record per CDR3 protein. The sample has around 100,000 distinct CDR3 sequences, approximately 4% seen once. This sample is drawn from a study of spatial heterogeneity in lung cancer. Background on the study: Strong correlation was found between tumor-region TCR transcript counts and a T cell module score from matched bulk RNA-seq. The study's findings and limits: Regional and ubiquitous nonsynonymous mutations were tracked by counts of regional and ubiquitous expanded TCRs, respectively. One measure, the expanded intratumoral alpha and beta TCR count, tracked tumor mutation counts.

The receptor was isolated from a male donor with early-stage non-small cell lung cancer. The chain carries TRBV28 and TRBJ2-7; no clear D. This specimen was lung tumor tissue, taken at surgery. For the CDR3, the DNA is TGTGCCAGCAGTTTACGTGAGCACATAACTCCTCGGTCCCTTTTCTACGAGCAGTACTTC. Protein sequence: CASSLREHITPRSLFYEQYF. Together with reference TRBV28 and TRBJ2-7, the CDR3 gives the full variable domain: DVKVTQSSRYLVKRTGEKVFLECVQDMDHENMFWYRQDPGLGLRLIYFSYDVKMKEKGDIPEGYSVSREKKERFSLILESASTNQTSMYLCASSLREHITPRSLFYEQYFGPGTRLTVT.